These 25 T cell receptor beta chains originate from one sample sequenced in a study of post-analysis software for immune sequencing data. General study results and limits: Relative to controls, patients had a few TRBV segments at higher frequency, with TRBV5-6, TRBV5-1 and TRBV20-1 among these.

Sequencing libraries made from TCR beta cDNA carried unique molecular identifiers. TCRdb reprocessed the PCR reads with MiXCR, giving one entry per CDR3 protein. The sample includes approximately 570,000 distinct CDR3 sequences, around 44% seen only once; the top ten take under 2%. The antigens of these receptors remain unknown. Sequencing was performed on blood. These receptors all come from a girl under 18 with multiple sclerosis.

This chain uses TRBV9 with TRBJ2-5, with D maybe TRBD1 (5 bases). Per germline, CDR1 SGDLS and CDR2 YYNGEE. Trimming took 0 bases from V and 2 from J, leaving 11 bases between them. The CDR3 length is 15 residues. CDR3 bases: TGTGCCAGCAGCGTAGCGGTAGGGGTTCAAGAGACCCAGTACTTC. Its translation is CASSVAVGVQETQYF.

The chain links TRBV20-1 to TRBJ2-3, with 9 bases lining up with TRBD2. CDR1 DFQATT and CDR2 SNEGSKA come from the germline V gene (reference sequence). The CDR3 is 14 amino acids. V lost 4 bases to trimming and J lost 1 base; unmatched junction nucleotides: 3. The CDR3 nucleotides are TGCAGTGCTACGACTAGCGGCCGCACAGATACGCAGTATTTT. Translated, it gives CSATTSGRTDTQYF.

In this sample, this clonotype turned up a few times. The rearrangement joins TRBV5-5 to TRBJ2-5, with D perhaps matching TRBD2 (5 bases). The CDR3 is 15 residues long. In germline, CDR1 is SGHKS, CDR2 YYEKEE (reference sequence). Trimming pared 3 bases from V and 1 base from J, leaving 13 bases between. The CDR3, as DNA: TGTGCCAGCAGCTGGACGGACTCCTTCCAAGAGACCCAGTACTTC. The encoded protein is CASSWTDSFQETQYF.

V usage is TRBV3-1 and J usage is TRBJ1-5; D is uncertain. The CDR3 loop spans 13 amino acids. Germline-derived CDR1 and CDR2 are LGHDT and YNNKEL (reference sequence). Trimming removed 4 bases at V and 7 bases at J, with 11 bases between. The CDR3 DNA follows: TGTGCCAGCAGCCGGTTGGACGGACAGCCCCAGCATTTT. As protein: CASSRLDGQPQHF.

This clonotype was recorded a few times. The chain uses TRBV6-1 and TRBJ2-7; 10 positions agree with TRBD1. J was trimmed by 5 bases and V by 2 bases; bases with no gene match: 6. Germline values: CDR1 MNHNS, CDR2 SASEGT. The CDR3 is 15 residues long. Here the CDR3 reads CASSEPGQGSNEQYF. The CDR3 DNA sequence: TGTGCCAGCAGTGAACCGGGACAGGGGTCCAACGAGCAGTACTTC.

V and J are TRBV10-3 and TRBJ2-3; weak D call: TRBD2 (6 bases). This CDR3 is built from 16 residues. Germline CDR1 is ENHRY and CDR2 is SYGVKD. The V end lost 6 bases, the J end lost 2 bases, and 18 bases lay between the germline ends. The DNA of the CDR3 is TGTGCCATCAGCACCCAGAGGGGACTCGTCACAGATACGCAGTATTTT. This translates into CAISTQRGLVTDTQYF.

The rearrangement uses TRBV29-1 and TRBJ2-5; TRBD2 matches at 12 bases. Trimming at V came to 4 bases and at J to 5 bases, leaving 2 bases not matched to a gene. Germline V lookup: CDR1 SQVTM, CDR2 ANQGSEA. This CDR3 has 13 amino acids. The CDR3 loop is CSVGTSGAETQYF. CDR3 in DNA: TGCAGCGTTGGGACTAGCGGGGCCGAGACCCAGTACTTC.

V is TRBV3-1 and J is TRBJ2-6; no definite D call. Trimming cost V 5 bases and J 1 base, with 12 bases left between them. Germline-derived CDR1 and CDR2 are LGHDT and YNNKEL (reference sequence). The CDR3 totals 16 residues. The CDR3 DNA reads as TGTGCCAGCAGCTCCTACGAGGAGTCTGGGGCCAACGTCCTGACTTTC. Amino acid sequence: CASSSYEESGANVLTF.

The V gene is TRBV7-8, the J gene TRBJ2-3; D is uncertain. The V end lost 8 bases, the J end lost 6 bases, and 9 bases lay between the germline ends. Germline V CDR1 and CDR2: SGHVS, FQNEAQ. The length of the CDR3 is 11 residues. CDR3 bases: TGTGCCAGCGGTACTACCGATACGCAGTATTTT. Translated, it gives CASGTTDTQYF. Filled out from reference TRBV7-8 and TRBJ2-3, the complete variable domain reads GAGVSQSPRYKVAKRGQDVALRCDPISGHVSLFWYQQALGQGPEFLTYFQNEAQLDKSGLPSDRFFAERPEGSVSTLKIQRTQQEDSAVYLCASGTTDTQYFGPGTRLTVL.

The rearrangement uses TRBV20-1 and TRBJ2-3, with D possibly matching TRBD2 (6 bases). This CDR3 region has 16 residues. CDR1 DFQATT and CDR2 SNEGSKA come from the germline V gene (reference sequence). Trimming stripped 5 bases from V and 1 base from J, with 19 bases between. CDR3 DNA sequence: TGCAGTGCTCGAAACCTACCGGGACTGGGCACAGATACGCAGTATTTT. Its translation: CSARNLPGLGTDTQYF.

The J gene is TRBJ2-3, the V gene TRBV29-1, with D unresolved. There are 13 residues in the CDR3. Germline assignment: CDR1 SQVTM and CDR2 ANQGSEA. V was cut by 2 bases and J by 8 bases, with 14 bases left in between. The CDR3 protein is CSVETVYGATQYF. The CDR3 region has the DNA TGCAGCGTTGAAACAGTCTACGGTGCTACGCAGTATTTT.

V and J are TRBV6-1 and TRBJ2-3; 9 bases agree with TRBD1. V lost 11 bases to trimming and J lost 6 bases; unmatched junction nucleotides: 12. The CDR3 is 14 residues long. Germline-derived CDR1 and CDR2 are MNHNS and SASEGT. In DNA, the CDR3 is TGTGCCGGAGACCGGGACAGGGAGGGTGATACGCAGTATTTT. The encoded protein is CAGDRDREGDTQYF.

In its sample, this clonotype was seen a few times. V gene TRBV12-3 or TRBV12-4 combines with J gene TRBJ1-2; 10 nucleotides match TRBD1. J was trimmed by 4 bases and V by 8 bases; bases with no gene match: 13. The CDR3 length is 16 residues. CDR3 loop: CASARRGTGDGYGYTF. The CDR3 DNA sequence: TGTGCCAGCGCCCGTAGGGGGACAGGGGACGGCTATGGCTACACCTTC.

This chain links TRBV3-1 with TRBJ1-1; D gene uncertain. The germline V gene encodes CDR1 LGHDT and CDR2 YNNKEL (reference sequence). Trimming removed 0 bases at V and 0 bases at J, with 20 bases between. This CDR3 is 19 amino acids long. The CDR3 here is CASSQDIRTSPDVNTEAFF. DNA of the CDR3: TGTGCCAGCAGCCAAGACATCCGGACTTCTCCGGACGTGAACACTGAAGCTTTCTTT.

Only a few counts were recorded for this clonotype. The chain links TRBV20-1 to TRBJ2-5; D perhaps matches TRBD1 (6 bases). Germline loops: CDR1 DFQATT, CDR2 SNEGSKA (reference sequence). CDR3 size: 13 residues. V lost 1 base, J lost 2 bases, and 8 bases lay in between. CDR3 residues: CSARARGQETQYF. The CDR3 nucleotides read TGCAGTGCTAGAGCCAGGGGACAAGAGACCCAGTACTTC.

CDR3 protein: CASSSFGTGIGYTF. Written as DNA, the CDR3 is TGTGCCAGCAGTTCATTCGGGACAGGGATCGGCTACACCTTC. V and J are TRBV12-3 or TRBV12-4 and TRBJ1-2, with TRBD1 identical over 9 bases. This CDR3 region has 14 residues. V shed 4 bases and J 8 bases; nucleotides not matched to a gene: 8.

V is TRBV7-8 and J is TRBJ2-5, with TRBD2 matching 10 bases. In germline, CDR1 is SGHVS, CDR2 FQNEAQ. V was pared by 2 bases and J by 3 bases, with 3 bases of the junction left unmatched. This CDR3 region has 15 residues. CDR3 nucleotides: TGTGCCAGCAGCTTAAAACTAGCGGGGAAAGAGACCCAGTACTTC. This translates into CASSLKLAGKETQYF.

J is TRBJ2-7 and V is TRBV7-2; 7 nucleotides match TRBD2. V shed 4 bases and J 2 bases; nucleotides not matched to a gene: 5. The CDR3 consists of 14 residues. Germline values: CDR1 SGHTA, CDR2 FQGNSA. CDR3 amino acids: CASSWLAETYEQYF. The CDR3, as DNA: TGTGCCAGCAGCTGGCTAGCGGAGACCTACGAGCAGTACTTC.

The rearrangement joins TRBV4-1 to TRBJ2-1; 9 bases line up with TRBD2. Germline V gives CDR1 MGHRA, CDR2 YSYEKL. This CDR3 region has 21 residues. J was trimmed by 6 bases and V by 0 bases; bases with no gene match: 21. The CDR3 here is CASSQDWLGNSGGPATNEQFF. The CDR3, as DNA: TGCGCCAGCAGCCAAGATTGGTTGGGTAATAGCGGGGGCCCGGCCACCAATGAGCAGTTCTTC.

The gene calls are TRBV5-1 and TRBJ2-1; 10 bases match TRBD2. Looked up from germline, CDR1 is SGHRS and CDR2 is YFSETQ. The V and J ends lost 0 bases and 8 bases, in that order; junction bases with no gene match: 5. This CDR3 has 15 residues. The CDR3 coding sequence is TGCGCCAGCAGCTTGGCGCTAGCGGGGGACTATGAGCAGTTCTTC. Its protein product is CASSLALAGDYEQFF.

The CDR3 here is CASSVGVGTEAFF. As DNA, the CDR3 is TGTGCCAGCAGCGTCGGGGTAGGGACTGAAGCTTTCTTT. The V and J genes are TRBV11-3 and TRBJ1-1; D not resolved. Trimming shortened V by 5 bases and J by 5 bases, and 12 bases separated the two germline ends. CDR3 length: 13 residues. Germline V gene sequence: CDR1 SGHNT, CDR2 YENEEA. The full variable domain, completed using reference TRBV11-3 and TRBJ1-1, is EAGVVQSPRYKIIEKKQPVAFWCNPISGHNTLYWYLQNLGQGPELLIRYENEEAVDDSQLPKDRFSAERLKGVDSTLKIQPAELGDSAVYLCASSVGVGTEAFFGQGTRLTVV.

This clonotype was detected a few times. This chain links TRBV18 with TRBJ2-1; 7 nucleotides align to TRBD2. The V and J ends lost 1 base and 4 bases, in that order; junction bases with no gene match: 4. This CDR3 has 15 amino acids. Germline V CDR1 and CDR2: KGHSH, LQKENI. DNA of the CDR3: TGTGCCAGCTCACCACGGTCGGGACTATACAATGAGCAGTTCTTC. Residues: CASSPRSGLYNEQFF.

This chain joins TRBV20-1 and TRBJ2-3; D perhaps matches TRBD2 (7 bases). Per the germline V gene, CDR1 is DFQATT and CDR2 is SNEGSKA (reference sequence). V lost 0 bases to trimming and J lost 1 base, with 8 bases between them. This CDR3 is 14 amino acids long. CDR3 DNA sequence: TGCAGTGCTAGAGAGGGGGGGCGCACAGATACGCAGTATTTT. Translation: CSAREGGRTDTQYF.

V gene TRBV29-1 combines with J gene TRBJ1-1, with a weak D call TRBD1 (6 bases). CDR1 SQVTM and CDR2 ANQGSEA come from the germline V gene. The ends were cut back, 4 bases at V and 0 bases at J, with 9 bases in the middle. The CDR3 is 13 residues long. CDR3 region: CSVGQDMNTEAFF. CDR3 sequence (DNA): TGCAGCGTTGGACAGGACATGAACACTGAAGCTTTCTTT.

The chain joins TRBV5-1 to TRBJ1-2, with 8 nucleotides matching TRBD1. Germline loops: CDR1 SGHRS, CDR2 YFSETQ. Trimming took 4 bases from V and 8 from J; bases not matched to a gene: 7. The length of the CDR3 is 13 residues. The CDR3: CASSPGGADGYTF. For the CDR3, the DNA is TGCGCCAGCAGCCCAGGGGGCGCAGACGGCTACACCTTC.